This T cell receptor (beta chain) was found in a study of blood T cell repertoires in COVID-19. Study information: Samples of COVID-19 (acute and convalescent) were obtained from the United States, Italy and Spain. In each case, the material was cDNA or gDNA derived from T cells, B-cell-depleted T cells, or PBMCs.

The CDR3 is 13 residues long. The ends were cut back, 6 bases at V and 3 bases at J, with 12 bases in the middle. Per germline, CDR1 MDHEN and CDR2 SYDVKM. Original processing methods: Using reference gene primer amplification, nucleated cell counts were estimated. Repertoires were generated with immunoSEQ multiplex PCR, while TCRdb's copy carries only in-frame clones and drops some. V and J calls and clone size come straight from that table; D and trimming were deduced from the DNA. The sample carries around 130,000 clones, almost 85% recorded once. The sample comprised peripheral blood. The J gene is TRBJ2-7, the V gene TRBV28; possible D gene TRBD1, 6 bases. This TCR was recovered from a man in his 60s with acute or convalescent COVID-19. CDR3 sequence reads: CASSVGQVYEQYF. In nucleotides, the CDR3 is TGTGCCAGCAGCGTGGGACAAGTCTACGAGCAGTACTTC.